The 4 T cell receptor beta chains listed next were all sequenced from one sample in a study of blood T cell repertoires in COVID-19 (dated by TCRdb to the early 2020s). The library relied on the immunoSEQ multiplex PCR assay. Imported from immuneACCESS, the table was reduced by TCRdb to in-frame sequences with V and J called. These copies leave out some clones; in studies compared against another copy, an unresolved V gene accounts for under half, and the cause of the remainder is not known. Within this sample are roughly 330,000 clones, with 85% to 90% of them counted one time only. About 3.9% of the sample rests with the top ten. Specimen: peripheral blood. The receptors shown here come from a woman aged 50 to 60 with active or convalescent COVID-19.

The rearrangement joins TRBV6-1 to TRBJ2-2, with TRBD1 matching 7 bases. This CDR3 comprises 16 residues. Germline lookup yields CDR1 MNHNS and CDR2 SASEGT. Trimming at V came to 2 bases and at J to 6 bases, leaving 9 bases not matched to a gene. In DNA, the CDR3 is TGTGCCAGCAGTGAAAGAGGGGGCGTCGGCGCCGGGGAGCTGTTTTTT. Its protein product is CASSERGGVGAGELFF.

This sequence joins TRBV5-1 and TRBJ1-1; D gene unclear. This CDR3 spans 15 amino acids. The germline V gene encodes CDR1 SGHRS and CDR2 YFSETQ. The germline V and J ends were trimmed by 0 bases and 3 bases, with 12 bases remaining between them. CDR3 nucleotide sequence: TGCGCCAGCAGCTTGGTATCGAGGTCAGACACTGAAGCTTTCTTT. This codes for CASSLVSRSDTEAFF.

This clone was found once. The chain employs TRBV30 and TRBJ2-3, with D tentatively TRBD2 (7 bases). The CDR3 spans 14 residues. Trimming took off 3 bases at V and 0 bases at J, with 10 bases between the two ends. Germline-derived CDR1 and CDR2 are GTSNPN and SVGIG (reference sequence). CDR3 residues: CAWRGGPSTDTQYF. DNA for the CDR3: TGTGCCTGGAGGGGGGGGCCTAGCACAGATACGCAGTATTTT.

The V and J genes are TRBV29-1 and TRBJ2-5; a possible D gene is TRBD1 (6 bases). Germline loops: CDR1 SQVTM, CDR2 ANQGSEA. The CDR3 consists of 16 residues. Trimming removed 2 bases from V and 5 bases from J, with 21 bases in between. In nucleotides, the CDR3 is TGCAGCGTTGAAAGGCGCTCAGGGGTACAGTGGGAGACCCAGTACTTC. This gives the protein CSVERRSGVQWETQYF.